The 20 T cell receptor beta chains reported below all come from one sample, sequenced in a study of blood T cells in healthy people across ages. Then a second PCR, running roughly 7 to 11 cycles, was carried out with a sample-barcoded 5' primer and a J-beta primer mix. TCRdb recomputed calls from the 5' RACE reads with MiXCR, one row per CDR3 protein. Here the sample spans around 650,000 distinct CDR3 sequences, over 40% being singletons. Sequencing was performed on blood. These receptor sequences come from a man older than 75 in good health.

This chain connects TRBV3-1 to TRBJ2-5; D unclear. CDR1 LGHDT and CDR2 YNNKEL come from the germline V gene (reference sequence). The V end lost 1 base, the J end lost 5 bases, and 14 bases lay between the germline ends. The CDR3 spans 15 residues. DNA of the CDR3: TGTGCCAGCAGCCAAGGGGTAGCTTCACGGGAGACCCAGTACTTC. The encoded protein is CASSQGVASRETQYF.

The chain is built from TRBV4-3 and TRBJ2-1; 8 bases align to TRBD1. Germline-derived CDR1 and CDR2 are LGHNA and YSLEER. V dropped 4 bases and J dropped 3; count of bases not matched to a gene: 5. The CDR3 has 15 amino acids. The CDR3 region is CASSRQTGVYNEQFF. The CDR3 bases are TGCGCCAGCAGCCGACAGACAGGGGTCTACAATGAGCAGTTCTTC.

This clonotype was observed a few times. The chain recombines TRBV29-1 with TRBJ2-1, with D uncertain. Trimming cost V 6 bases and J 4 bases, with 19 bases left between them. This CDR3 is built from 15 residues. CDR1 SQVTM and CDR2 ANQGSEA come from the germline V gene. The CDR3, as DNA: TGCAGCGTCCCTTCGGTAGCACGCCCTTACAATGAGCAGTTCTTC. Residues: CSVPSVARPYNEQFF.

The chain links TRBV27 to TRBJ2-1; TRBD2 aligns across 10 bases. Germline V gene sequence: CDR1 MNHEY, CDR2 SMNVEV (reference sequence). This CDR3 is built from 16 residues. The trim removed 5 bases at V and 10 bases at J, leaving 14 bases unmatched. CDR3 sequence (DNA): TGTGCCAGCAGTCCCCCCTTCAGCGGGAGGGCCGGGGAGCAGTTCTTC. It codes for CASSPPFSGRAGEQFF.

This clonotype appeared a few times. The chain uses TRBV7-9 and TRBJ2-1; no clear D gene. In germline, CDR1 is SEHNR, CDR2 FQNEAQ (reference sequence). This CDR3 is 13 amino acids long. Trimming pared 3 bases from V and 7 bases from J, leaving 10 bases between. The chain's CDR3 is CASSFDARNEQFF. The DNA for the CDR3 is TGTGCCAGCAGCTTCGACGCCCGAAATGAGCAGTTCTTC.

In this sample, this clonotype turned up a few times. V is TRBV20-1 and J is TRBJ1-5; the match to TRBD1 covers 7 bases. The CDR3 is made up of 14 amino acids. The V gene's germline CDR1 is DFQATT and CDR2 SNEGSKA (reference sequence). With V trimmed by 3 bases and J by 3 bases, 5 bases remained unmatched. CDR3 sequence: CSARTGYANQPQHF. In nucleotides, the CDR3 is TGCAGTGCTAGGACAGGGTATGCCAATCAGCCCCAGCATTTT.

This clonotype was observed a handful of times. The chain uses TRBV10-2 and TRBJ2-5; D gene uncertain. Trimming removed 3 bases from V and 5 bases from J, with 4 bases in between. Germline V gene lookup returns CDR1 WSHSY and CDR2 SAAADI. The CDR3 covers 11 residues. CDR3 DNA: TGCGCCAGCAGTGATTTCGAGACCCAGTACTTC. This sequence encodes CASSDFETQYF.

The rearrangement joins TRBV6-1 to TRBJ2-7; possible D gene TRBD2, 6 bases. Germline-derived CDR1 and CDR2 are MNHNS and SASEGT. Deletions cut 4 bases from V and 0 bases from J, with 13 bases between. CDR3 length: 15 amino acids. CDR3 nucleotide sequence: TGTGCCAGCAGTGTCCAACCGGGGGACTCCTACGAGCAGTACTTC. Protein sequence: CASSVQPGDSYEQYF.

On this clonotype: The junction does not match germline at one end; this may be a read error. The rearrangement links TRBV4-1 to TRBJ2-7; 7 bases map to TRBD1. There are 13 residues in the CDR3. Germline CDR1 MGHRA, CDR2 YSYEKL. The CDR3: CASSRDRTNERYF. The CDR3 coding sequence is TGCGCCAGCAGCAGGGACAGAACTAATGAGCGGTACTTC.

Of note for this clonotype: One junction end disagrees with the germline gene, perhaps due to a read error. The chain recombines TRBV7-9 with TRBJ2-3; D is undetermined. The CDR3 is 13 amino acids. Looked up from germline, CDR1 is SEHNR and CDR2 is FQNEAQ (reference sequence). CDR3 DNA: TGTGCCGGCAGCGAGGTTAGCACAGATACGCAGTATTTT. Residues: CAGSEVSTDTQYF.

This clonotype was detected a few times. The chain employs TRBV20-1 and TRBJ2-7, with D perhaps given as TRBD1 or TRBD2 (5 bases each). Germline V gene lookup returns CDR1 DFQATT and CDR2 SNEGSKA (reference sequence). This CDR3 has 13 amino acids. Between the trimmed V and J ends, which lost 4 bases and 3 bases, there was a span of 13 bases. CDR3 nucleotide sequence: TGCAGTGCTACGGACGGGGCCCTCTACGAGCAGTACTTC. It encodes CSATDGALYEQYF.

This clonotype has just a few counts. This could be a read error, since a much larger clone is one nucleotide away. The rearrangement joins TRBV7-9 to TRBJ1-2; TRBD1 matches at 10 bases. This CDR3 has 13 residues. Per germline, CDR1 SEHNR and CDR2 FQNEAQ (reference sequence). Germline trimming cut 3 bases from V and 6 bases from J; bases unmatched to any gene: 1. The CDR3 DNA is TGTGCCAGCAGCTTGGACAGGGGGGATGGCTACACCTTC. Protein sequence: CASSLDRGDGYTF.

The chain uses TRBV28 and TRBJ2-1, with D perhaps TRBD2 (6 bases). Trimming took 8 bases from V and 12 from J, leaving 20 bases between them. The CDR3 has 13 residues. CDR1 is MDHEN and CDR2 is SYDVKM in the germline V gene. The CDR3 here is CASSRGRTLGQFF. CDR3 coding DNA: TGTGCCAGCTCCCGGGGGAGGACCTTGGGGCAGTTCTTC.

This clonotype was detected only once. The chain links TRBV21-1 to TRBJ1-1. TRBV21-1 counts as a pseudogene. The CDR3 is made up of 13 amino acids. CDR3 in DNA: TGTGCCAGCAAAGGGAAGAGAAGGGCTGAAGCTTTCTTT. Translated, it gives CASKGKRRAEAFF.

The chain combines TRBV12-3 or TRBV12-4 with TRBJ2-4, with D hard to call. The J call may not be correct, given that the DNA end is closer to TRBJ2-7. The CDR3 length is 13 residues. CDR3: CASSLVEVGEQYF. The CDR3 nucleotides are TGTGCCAGCAGTTTAGTGGAAGTGGGCGAGCAGTACTTC.

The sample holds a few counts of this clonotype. The CDR3 is CSAQDRARQETQYF. The CDR3, as DNA: TGCAGTGCCCAGGACAGGGCTCGGCAAGAGACCCAGTACTTC. The rearrangement links TRBV20-1 to TRBJ2-5; the match to TRBD1 covers 8 bases. Germline-derived CDR1 and CDR2 are DFQATT and SNEGSKA (reference sequence). The CDR3 is 14 residues long. Trimming took 6 bases from V and 2 from J; bases not matched to a gene: 8.

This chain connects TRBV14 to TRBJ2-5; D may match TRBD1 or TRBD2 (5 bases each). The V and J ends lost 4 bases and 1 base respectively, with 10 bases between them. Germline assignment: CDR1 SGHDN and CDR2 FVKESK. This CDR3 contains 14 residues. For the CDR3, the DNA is TGTGCCAGCAGCCGGGACGGTATCCAAGAGACCCAGTACTTC. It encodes CASSRDGIQETQYF.

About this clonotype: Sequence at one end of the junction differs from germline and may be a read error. This CDR3 reads CASSQVFEGAGKQPQHF. The CDR3 DNA follows: TGTGCCAGCAGCCAAGTATTTGAGGGGGCAGGCAAGCAGCCCCAGCATTTT. The rearrangement links TRBV4-2 to TRBJ1-5; 7 nucleotides match TRBD1. Looked up from germline, CDR1 is LGHNA and CDR2 is YNFKEQ. The length of the CDR3 is 17 residues.

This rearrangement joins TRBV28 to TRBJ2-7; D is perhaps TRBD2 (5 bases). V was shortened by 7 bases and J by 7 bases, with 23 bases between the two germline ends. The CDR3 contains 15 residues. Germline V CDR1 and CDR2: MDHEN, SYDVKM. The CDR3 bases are TGTGCCAGCACAGGCCCGGGATCACCCTACGGGGAGCAGTACTTC. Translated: CASTGPGSPYGEQYF.

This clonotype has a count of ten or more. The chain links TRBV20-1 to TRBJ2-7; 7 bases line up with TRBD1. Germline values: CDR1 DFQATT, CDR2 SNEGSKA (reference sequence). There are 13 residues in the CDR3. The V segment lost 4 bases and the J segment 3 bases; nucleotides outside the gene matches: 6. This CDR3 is CSATTGSLYEQYF. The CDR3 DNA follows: TGCAGTGCTACGACAGGGTCTCTCTACGAGCAGTACTTC.